This T cell receptor beta chain was documented in a study of blood T cells in healthy people across ages. Study-level findings and limits: Strong correlation was found linking TCR beta diversity to naive T cell percentage.

Concerning this clonotype: Its cognate antigen is unknown.

Through a sample-barcoded 5' primer and a J-beta primer mix, a second PCR was run for roughly 6 to 11 cycles. Using its own MiXCR run on the 5' RACE reads, TCRdb lists one record per CDR3 protein. The sample consists of roughly 1.5 million distinct CDR3 sequences, 42% of them appearing once. A minimum of 6.5 million PBMCs was isolated per sample. V lost 0 bases and J 7 bases, leaving 15 bases between the germline ends. Germline assignment: CDR1 LGHDT and CDR2 YNNKEL (reference sequence). CDR3 length: 15 residues. Sample: blood. The gene calls are TRBV3-1 and TRBJ1-1, with D possibly TRBD1 on 6 matching bases. The clonotype originates from a woman between 18 and 29 years old in good health. CDR3: CASSQERAGVGEAFF. CDR3 DNA sequence: TGTGCCAGCAGCCAAGAGAGGGCAGGGGTAGGTGAAGCTTTCTTT.